This T cell receptor (beta chain) emerged from a study of T cell responses to AZD1222 COVID-19 vaccine. The study's findings and limits: Following two doses of AZD1222, Spike-specific TCR breadth and depth rose.

TCRdb keeps only in-frame clones here, not all; method: immunoSEQ multiplex PCR. Here the sample spans tens of thousands of clones, approximately 90% being singletons. From germline, CDR1 is SGHRS and CDR2 YFSETQ. Losses at the gene ends were 4 bases for V and 6 bases for J; bases not matched to a gene: 6. There are 16 residues in the CDR3. Remarks on this clone: Its target is not known.

The sample here was peripheral blood, taken on day 0 of AZD1222 vaccination. The TCR was taken from an adult in good health. This rearrangement joins TRBV5-1 to TRBJ2-3; 15 positions agree with TRBD2. The CDR3 loop reads CASSRGLAGGPDTQYF. The CDR3 DNA follows: TGCGCCAGCAGCCGGGGACTAGCGGGGGGCCCCGATACGCAGTATTTT. The full variable domain, rest sourced from reference TRBV5-1 and TRBJ2-3, is KAGVTQTPRYLIKTRGQQVTLSCSPISGHRSVSWYQQTPGQGLQFLFEYFSETQRNKGNFPGRFSGRQFSNSRSEMNVSTLELGDSALYLCASSRGLAGGPDTQYFGPGTRLTVL.